This paragraph reports one T cell receptor (beta chain). The antigen is not known. Some clones are missing from TCRdb's copy, which holds only in-frame ones; the method was immunoSEQ multiplex PCR. The table shows 70,000 to 90,000 clones, with approximately 90% occurring only once. These data are taken from a study of siplizumab effects on memory and regulatory T cells. This CDR3 is built from 14 residues. The germline gives CDR1 SGHTA, CDR2 FQGTGA. With 4 bases removed from V and 5 bases from J, the gap between germline ends came to 14 bases. General study results and limits: A naive or memory phenotype could not be assigned to roughly 80-96% of the proliferating CD4+ or CD8+ clones.

The sample was CD4+ T cells sorted from blood. The sequence derives from a human donor in good health. The chain joins TRBV7-3 to TRBJ1-1; the D gene is possibly TRBD1 (5 bases). CDR3 sequence (DNA): TGTGCCAGCAGCTCCCAAGGTGAGGGGACTGAAGCTTTCTTT. This sequence encodes CASSSQGEGTEAFF. Looking up the rest from reference TRBV7-3 and TRBJ1-1 gives the full variable domain: GAGVSQTPSNKVTEKGKYVELRCDPISGHTALYWYRQSLGQGPEFLIYFQGTGAADDSGLPNDRFFAVRPEGSVSTLKIQRTERGDSAVYLCASSSQGEGTEAFFGQGTRLTVV.